The source of this T cell receptor beta chain is a study of T cell repertoires in cytomegalovirus infection. Study as a whole: Both a matching HLA type and CMV infection were indicated by public TCR beta signatures. Regarding the study as a whole: CMV-specific TCR beta clonotypes restricted by HLA-C were the ones dominating the ex vivo response. People with CMV and the relevant HLA were identified by cumulative public TCR beta family frequency.

Regarding this clonotype: What it recognizes is unknown.

V lost 1 base, J lost 0 bases, and 12 bases lay in between. CDR3 length: 16 amino acids. Per germline, CDR1 MNHEY and CDR2 SVGEGT. One entry per CDR3 protein results from TCRdb running MiXCR on the reads. The sample holds fewer than 550,000 distinct CDR3 sequences, 25% to 40% seen once. The receptor comes from a human donor in good health (CMV status not recorded). Some clones in this sample may be carry-over from other donors' samples. This sequence joins TRBV6-2 or TRBV6-3 and TRBJ1-2; D not resolved. The sequenced sample consisted of PBMCs. The DNA for the CDR3 is TGTGCCAGCAGTTACTGGAGGGATTTCGCTAACTATGGCTACACCTTC. Translation gives CASSYWRDFANYGYTF.